Each of the 18 T cell receptor beta chains below was sequenced from the same sample in a study of blood T cell repertoires in COVID-19. The data were produced by immunoSEQ multiplex PCR, yet TCRdb's version contains in-frame clones alone and is incomplete. In the table there are 150,000 to 200,000 clones, approximately 80% of which are singletons. Material for sequencing was peripheral blood. These receptors were taken from a woman older than 75 with acute or convalescent COVID-19.

The rearrangement uses TRBV11-2 and TRBJ1-1; 7 bases match TRBD1. Germline V gives CDR1 SGHAT, CDR2 FQNNGV. V shed 2 bases, J shed 2 bases, and the junction held 2 bases outside the gene matches. The CDR3 has 14 residues. DNA of the CDR3: TGTGCCAGCAGCTTAAGACAGGGTAACACTGAAGCTTTCTTT. Translation gives CASSLRQGNTEAFF. The full variable domain, with the rest looked up from reference TRBV11-2 and TRBJ1-1, is EAGVAQSPRYKIIEKRQSVAFWCNPISGHATLYWYQQILGQGPKLLIQFQNNGVVDDSQLPKDRFSAERLKGVDSTLKIQPAKLEDSAVYLCASSLRQGNTEAFFGQGTRLTVV.

The chain recombines TRBV29-1 with TRBJ2-5; TRBD2 matches at 8 bases. Trimming removed 4 bases from V and 1 base from J; junction bases left unmatched: 8. Per the germline V gene, CDR1 is SQVTM and CDR2 is ANQGSEA. The CDR3 runs 15 residues. In DNA form, the CDR3 reads TGCAGCGTTGGAGCGGGGGCATCATTCCAAGAGACCCAGTACTTC. This codes for CSVGAGASFQETQYF.

The V gene is TRBV7-9, the J gene TRBJ2-7; the D gene is possibly TRBD2 (6 bases). V lost 5 bases and J lost 6, with 23 bases in between. Per the germline V gene, CDR1 is SEHNR and CDR2 is FQNEAQ (reference sequence). The CDR3 runs to 16 residues. In nucleotides, the CDR3 is TGTGCCAGCAGCCCCTCCAAAGACAGCGGGTGGAGCGAGCAGTACTTC. Translated: CASSPSKDSGWSEQYF.

V and J are TRBV18 and TRBJ1-5; D is possibly TRBD1 (6 bases). The CDR3 totals 15 residues. Trimming pared 6 bases from V and 0 bases from J, leaving 12 bases between. Germline CDR1 and CDR2: KGHSH and LQKENI. Here the CDR3 DNA reads TGTGCCAGCTCGCCAGGACAGAATAGCAATCAGCCCCAGCATTTT. Translation: CASSPGQNSNQPQHF.

This clone turned up a few times. The chain combines TRBV7-9 with TRBJ1-5; D is possibly TRBD1 (6 bases). The CDR3 length is 16 residues. Germline loops: CDR1 SEHNR, CDR2 FQNEAQ (reference sequence). Trimming left V 5 bases short and J 2 bases short, with 16 bases between. The CDR3 bases are TGTGCCAGCAGCCTAGGAGGGGGGGATGGCAATCAGCCCCAGCATTTT. Its protein is CASSLGGGDGNQPQHF.

As DNA, the CDR3 is TGCGCCAGCAGCCCCGGGGGGTCTAGCGGGAGTAGAGAGACCCAGTACTTC. This gives the protein CASSPGGSSGSRETQYF. The chain links TRBV5-1 to TRBJ2-5; 10 nucleotides match TRBD2. The CDR3 has 17 residues. After removal of 4 bases from V and 4 bases from J, the junction contained 13 bases not matched to a gene. In germline, CDR1 is SGHRS, CDR2 YFSETQ.

The gene calls are TRBV7-9 and TRBJ1-5, with D perhaps TRBD1 (6 bases). This CDR3 is 14 amino acids long. V dropped 5 bases and J dropped 1 base, with 9 bases sitting between them. CDR1 and CDR2 from the germline V gene are SEHNR and FQNEAQ (reference sequence). CDR3 nucleotides: TGTGCCAGCAGCCCGGACAGCAGCAATCAGCCCCAGCATTTT. Amino acids: CASSPDSSNQPQHF.

The chain is built from TRBV7-9 and TRBJ2-7, with D possibly matching TRBD2 (7 bases). Germline assignment: CDR1 SEHNR and CDR2 FQNEAQ (reference sequence). The CDR3 covers 16 residues. V was trimmed by 4 bases and J by 4 bases, leaving 20 bases between them. CDR3 in amino acids: CASSSARGGADYEQYF. DNA of the CDR3: TGTGCCAGCAGCTCCGCCAGGGGAGGGGCCGATTACGAGCAGTACTTC.

V gene TRBV5-4 combines with J gene TRBJ1-1; the match to TRBD1 covers 8 bases. This CDR3 contains 14 residues. The V segment lost 6 bases and the J segment 5 bases; nucleotides outside the gene matches: 9. Germline-derived CDR1 and CDR2 are SGHNT and YYREEE (reference sequence). The CDR3 loop is CASNQRQGATEAFF. The CDR3 DNA sequence: TGTGCCAGCAACCAACGGCAGGGGGCTACTGAAGCTTTCTTT.

This clone was counted a few times. The chain couples TRBV6-1 to TRBJ1-2, with D possibly being TRBD1 (5 bases). The CDR3 loop spans 15 amino acids. V lost 2 bases and J 5 bases, leaving 15 bases between the germline ends. Germline CDR1 MNHNS, CDR2 SASEGT. For the CDR3, the DNA is TGTGCCAGCAGTGAAAATGAAGGGGTCCCTTATGGCTACACCTTC. Protein product: CASSENEGVPYGYTF.

The genes are TRBV7-9 and TRBJ1-6; 7 nucleotides line up with TRBD1. This CDR3 is built from 15 residues. Losses at the gene ends were 5 bases for V and 6 bases for J; bases not matched to a gene: 7. The germline CDR1 and CDR2 sequences are SEHNR and FQNEAQ (reference sequence). In DNA form, the CDR3 reads TGTGCCAGCAGCCACTCGACAGGGTTTAATTCACCCCTCCACTTT. Translation: CASSHSTGFNSPLHF. The whole variable domain, remainder taken from reference TRBV7-9 and TRBJ1-6, is DTGVSQNPRHKITKRGQNVTFRCDPISEHNRLYWYRQTLGQGPEFLTYFQNEAQLEKSRLLSDRFSAERPKGSFSTLEIQRTEQGDSAMYLCASSHSTGFNSPLHFGNGTRLTVT.

The chain is built from TRBV11-2 and TRBJ2-1; 8 nucleotides align to TRBD2. Germline CDR1 and CDR2: SGHAT and FQNNGV. V lost 3 bases to trimming and J lost 9 bases; unmatched junction nucleotides: 10. CDR3 length: 15 residues. Here the CDR3 DNA reads TGTGCCAGCAGCTTCCCCAGCGGGAGTGCGCGTGAGCAGTTCTTC. Protein: CASSFPSGSAREQFF.

The rearrangement joins TRBV4-3 to TRBJ2-7, with a weak D call TRBD1 (6 bases). The CDR3 spans 14 residues. Trimming pared 1 base from V and 4 bases from J, leaving 11 bases between. Germline V gene lookup returns CDR1 LGHNA and CDR2 YSLEER. The CDR3 protein is CASSQGTGKYEQYF. CDR3 DNA: TGCGCCAGCAGCCAAGGCACAGGGAAATACGAGCAGTACTTC.

The V call is TRBV19, the J call TRBJ1-1; D remains unclear. Trimming cost V 10 bases and J 4 bases, with 19 bases left between them. The CDR3 loop spans 14 amino acids. Germline-derived CDR1 and CDR2 are LNHDA and SQIVND (reference sequence). The CDR3 sequence: CATFGLSAFTEAFF. The CDR3 DNA reads TGTGCCACCTTTGGTCTCAGCGCCTTCACTGAAGCTTTCTTT.

J is TRBJ1-1 and V is TRBV27; 8 bases map to TRBD1. This CDR3 comprises 16 residues. Germline-derived CDR1 and CDR2 are MNHEY and SMNVEV (reference sequence). V was pared by 5 bases and J by 2 bases, with 10 bases of the junction left unmatched. Written as DNA, the CDR3 is TGTGCCAGCAGTCTACCCTCGACAGGGGTCAACACTGAAGCTTTCTTT. Protein product: CASSLPSTGVNTEAFF.

This sequence joins TRBV24-1 and TRBJ2-1, with 7 bases identical to TRBD2. The trim removed 6 bases at V and 5 bases at J, leaving 6 bases unmatched. Germline V CDR1 and CDR2: KGHDR, SFDVKD. The CDR3 contains 14 residues. CDR3 coding DNA: TGTGCCACCAGTCTCGGGGGGAGAAACAATGAGCAGTTCTTC. Translation gives CATSLGGRNNEQFF.

This clone was seen only a few times. V is TRBV7-6 and J is TRBJ2-2, with 15 bases aligning to TRBD2. The CDR3 length is 18 residues. V trimming: 3 bases; J trimming: 3 bases; junction bases outside the gene matches: 5. CDR1 is SGHVS and CDR2 is FNYEAQ in the germline V gene. The CDR3 reads CASSFSGLAGGYTGELFF. CDR3 DNA sequence: TGTGCCAGCAGCTTCTCGGGACTAGCGGGAGGTTACACCGGGGAGCTGTTTTTT.

V is TRBV2 and J is TRBJ1-5; 8 bases align to TRBD1. The germline V gene encodes CDR1 SNHLY and CDR2 FYNNEI. J gave up 2 bases and V 5 bases, and 5 bases lay outside the gene matches. The CDR3 spans 15 residues. CDR3 DNA sequence: TGTGCCAGCAGTAAGGGACAGGCAGGCAATCAGCCCCAGCATTTT. The encoded protein is CASSKGQAGNQPQHF. The complete variable domain, with remaining parts taken from reference TRBV2 and TRBJ1-5, reads EPEVTQTPSHQVTQMGQEVILRCVPISNHLYFYWYRQILGQKVEFLVSFYNNEISEKSEIFDDQFSVERPDGSNFTLKIRSTKLEDSAMYFCASSKGQAGNQPQHFGDGTRLSIL.